These 7 T cell receptor beta chains were sequenced from one sample in a study of Ad26.COV2.S vaccination and SARS-CoV-2 variants. Sequencing used immunoSEQ multiplex PCR; TCRdb keeps in-frame clones, though not all of them. The data hold some 500,000 clones, with roughly 89% observed a single time. Treatment reported: around 19 received Ad26.COV2.S at low or high dose, single or two shots; 5 received placebo; per-sample allocation not given. Sampling was done on day 63 after the first vaccine or placebo injection. The specimen comprised peripheral blood, sampled in a trial of Ad26.COV2.S vaccine versus placebo. These receptors originate from a person between 18 and 60 years old who received the Ad26.COV2.S COVID-19 vaccine or a placebo.

V usage is TRBV15 and J usage is TRBJ1-5; a weak D match, TRBD1 (6 bases). The length of the CDR3 is 16 residues. Germline lookup yields CDR1 LNHNV and CDR2 YYDKDF (reference sequence). V lost 0 bases and J lost 6, with 15 bases in between. This chain's CDR3 is CATSRDRVGGGQPQHF. DNA of the CDR3: TGTGCCACCAGCAGAGATCGGGTAGGGGGAGGTCAGCCCCAGCATTTT.

This chain joins TRBV13 and TRBJ2-3; unclear D gene. The CDR3 loop spans 12 amino acids. V gave up 2 bases and J gave up 9 bases, with 9 bases separating them. CDR1 PRHDT and CDR2 FYEKMQ come from the germline V gene (reference sequence). CDR3 residues: CASSLSARTQYF. CDR3 DNA sequence: TGTGCCAGCAGCTTATCTGCTAGAACGCAGTATTTT.

This clone has a single count. This chain joins TRBV19 and TRBJ1-2; D is ambiguous. Germline loops: CDR1 LNHDA, CDR2 SQIVND (reference sequence). The CDR3 sequence is 11 residues long. V shed 3 bases and J shed 7 bases, with 6 bases lying between them. The DNA for the CDR3 is TGTGCCAGTAGTATGCGCCGTGGCTACACCTTC. Its translation: CASSMRRGYTF.

The rearrangement uses TRBV9 and TRBJ2-1; no reliable D call. This CDR3 is built from 13 residues. Trimming took 3 bases from V and 9 from J, leaving 13 bases between them. Germline V gene sequence: CDR1 SGDLS, CDR2 YYNGEE. The CDR3 reads CASSDSPVAEQFF. The CDR3 coding sequence is TGTGCCAGCAGCGACAGCCCCGTGGCTGAGCAGTTCTTC.

This chain joins TRBV4-1 and TRBJ2-3; D tentatively fits TRBD1 or TRBD2 (8 bases each). The CDR3 has 15 residues. Trimming left V 4 bases short and J 4 bases short, with 15 bases between. Germline V CDR1 and CDR2: MGHRA, YSYEKL. The CDR3 coding sequence is TGCGCCAGCAGCCCAGGGGGCGGGGGGCCAGATACGCAGTATTTT. The encoded protein is CASSPGGGGPDTQYF.

The J gene is TRBJ2-5, the V gene TRBV5-8; 7 bases map to TRBD1. Germline V gene sequence: CDR1 SGHTS, CDR2 YDEGEE. With 4 bases clipped from V and 5 bases from J, the junction kept 14 bases outside the gene matches. This CDR3 comprises 16 residues. This chain's CDR3 is CASSLGQLNFHETQYF. As DNA, the CDR3 is TGTGCCAGCAGCCTGGGACAGCTAAACTTCCACGAGACCCAGTACTTC. The full variable domain, its missing parts supplied by reference TRBV5-8 and TRBJ2-5, is EAGVTQSPTHLIKTRGQQATLRCSPISGHTSVYWYQQALGLGLQFLLWYDEGEERNRGNFPPRFSGRQFPNYSSELNVNALELEDSALYLCASSLGQLNFHETQYFGPGTRLLVL.

V usage is TRBV11-3 and J usage is TRBJ1-1; 11 positions agree with TRBD1. CDR1 and CDR2 (germline): SGHNT, YENEEA. The CDR3 is 13 amino acids. Germline trimming cut 5 bases from V and 6 bases from J; bases unmatched to any gene: 2. The CDR3 loop reads CASSRTGGSEAFF. Here the CDR3 DNA reads TGTGCCAGCAGCCGGACAGGGGGCTCTGAAGCTTTCTTT.